The 22 T cell receptor beta chains reported below all come from one sample, sequenced in a study of PD-1 blockade in mismatch repair-deficient tumors. TCRdb keeps only in-frame clones here, not all; method: immunoSEQ multiplex PCR. This sample has tens of thousands of clones, with more than 75% found just once. This material consisted of peripheral blood, taken 76 weeks after starting pembrolizumab. These receptor sequences come from an adult with mismatch repair-deficient cancer.

V and J are TRBV4-2 and TRBJ2-7, with D perhaps TRBD2 (5 bases). CDR3 length: 14 residues. Trimming shortened V by 1 base and J by 3 bases, and 10 bases separated the two germline ends. The germline V gene encodes CDR1 LGHNA and CDR2 YNFKEQ. DNA of the CDR3: TGTGCCAGCAGCCAAGTAGGACTGAACTACGAGCAGTACTTC. This gives the protein CASSQVGLNYEQYF.

This sequence joins TRBV7-2 and TRBJ1-5, with no clear D. Per the germline V gene, CDR1 is SGHTA and CDR2 is FQGNSA. This CDR3 contains 16 residues. Trimming removed 0 bases from V and 6 bases from J, with 15 bases in between. This CDR3 reads CASSLADGIGRQPQHF. For the CDR3, the DNA is TGTGCCAGCAGCTTAGCGGACGGAATCGGGCGTCAGCCCCAGCATTTT.

This clone was counted a few times. The rearrangement uses TRBV10-3 and TRBJ1-1, with D uncertain. With 0 bases removed from V and 0 bases from J, the gap between germline ends came to 8 bases. Germline V gives CDR1 ENHRY, CDR2 SYGVKD. The CDR3 is 15 residues long. CDR3 sequence: CAISESELLNTEAFF. CDR3 DNA: TGTGCCATCAGTGAGTCGGAACTATTGAACACTGAAGCTTTCTTT.

The chain uses TRBV30 and TRBJ2-5, with TRBD1 identical over 7 bases. This CDR3 contains 13 residues. From germline, CDR1 is GTSNPN and CDR2 SVGIG (reference sequence). The trim removed 3 bases at V and 4 bases at J, leaving 5 bases unmatched. The CDR3 nucleotides are TGTGCCTGGAGAGAGGGGGCAGGAGAGACCCAGTACTTC. It specifies CAWREGAGETQYF.

The chain joins TRBV5-1 to TRBJ1-2, with TRBD1 matching over 9 bases. The trim removed 4 bases at V and 6 bases at J, leaving 4 bases unmatched. The CDR3 totals 13 residues. The germline CDR1 and CDR2 sequences are SGHRS and YFSETQ. The CDR3 sequence is CASSPRTGDGYTF. CDR3 bases: TGCGCCAGCAGCCCCCGGACAGGGGATGGCTACACCTTC.

V and J are TRBV4-1 and TRBJ2-1, with 13 bases lining up with TRBD2. Unmatched junction bases numbered 5, after V lost 1 base and J lost 8 bases. CDR3 length equals 16 residues. CDR1 and CDR2 from the germline V gene are MGHRA and YSYEKL. The CDR3 region is CASSQVTSGRAHEQFF. CDR3 coding DNA: TGCGCCAGCAGCCAAGTTACTAGCGGGAGGGCCCATGAGCAGTTCTTC.

V gene TRBV5-8 combines with J gene TRBJ2-7, with 10 bases matching TRBD1. After removal of 4 bases from V and 1 base from J, the junction contained 2 bases not matched to a gene. Germline V lookup: CDR1 SGHTS, CDR2 YDEGEE. The CDR3 consists of 14 residues. The CDR3 DNA reads as TGTGCCAGCAGCCGGACAGGGGGATCCTACGAGCAGTACTTC. Its protein is CASSRTGGSYEQYF.

This clone was found once. This chain connects TRBV7-8 to TRBJ2-7; 7 bases are a match to TRBD1. The CDR3 runs 14 residues. V gave up 6 bases and J gave up 2 bases; unmatched junction bases: 7. CDR1 and CDR2 (germline): SGHVS, FQNEAQ. CDR3 amino acids: CASSRRGQTYEQYF. CDR3 sequence (DNA): TGTGCCAGCAGTCGAAGGGGGCAGACCTACGAGCAGTACTTC.

The chain uses TRBV5-1 and TRBJ2-7, with a weak D call TRBD1 (6 bases). Per the germline V gene, CDR1 is SGHRS and CDR2 is YFSETQ. The V end lost 8 bases, the J end lost 0 bases, and 18 bases lay between the germline ends. The CDR3 consists of 15 residues. CDR3 protein: CASRPGEVSSYEQYF. As DNA, the CDR3 is TGCGCCAGTAGACCAGGGGAAGTTAGCTCCTACGAGCAGTACTTC.

The J gene is TRBJ2-7, the V gene TRBV11-2; TRBD2 aligns across 7 bases. V gave up 6 bases and J gave up 4 bases; unmatched junction bases: 9. The CDR3 covers 14 residues. Germline V gene sequence: CDR1 SGHAT, CDR2 FQNNGV. The CDR3 reads CASSSAGARYEQYF. The CDR3 DNA reads TGTGCCAGCAGTAGCGCGGGAGCTAGATACGAGCAGTACTTC.

This rearrangement joins TRBV29-1 to TRBJ1-3; TRBD1 aligns across 7 bases. Losses at the gene ends were 0 bases for V and 2 bases for J; bases not matched to a gene: 4. Germline V CDR1 and CDR2: SQVTM, ANQGSEA. The length of the CDR3 is 15 residues. The CDR3 here is CSVEDTGDPGNTIYF. The CDR3 nucleotides are TGCAGCGTTGAAGATACAGGGGATCCTGGAAACACCATATATTTT. The full variable domain, in which reference TRBV29-1 and TRBJ1-3 provide the parts outside the CDR3, is SAVISQKPSRDICQRGTSLTIQCQVDSQVTMMFWYRQQPGQSLTLIATANQGSEATYESGFVIDKFPISRPNLTFSTLTVSNMSPEDSSIYLCSVEDTGDPGNTIYFGEGSWLTVV.

V is TRBV15 and J is TRBJ1-1; 7 nucleotides align to TRBD1. V trimming: 0 bases; J trimming: 4 bases; junction bases outside the gene matches: 8. The germline gives CDR1 LNHNV, CDR2 YYDKDF (reference sequence). There are 16 residues in the CDR3. The CDR3 sequence: CATSRDEGRGATEAFF. The DNA of the CDR3 is TGTGCCACCAGCAGAGATGAGGGCAGGGGGGCCACTGAAGCTTTCTTT. Drawing the rest from reference TRBV15 and TRBJ1-1, the complete variable domain is DAMVIQNPRYQVTQFGKPVTLSCSQTLNHNVMYWYQQKSSQAPKLLFHYYDKDFNNEADTPDNFQSRRPNTSFCFLDIRSPGLGDTAMYLCATSRDEGRGATEAFFGQGTRLTVV.

The J gene is TRBJ2-1, the V gene TRBV7-3; D remains ambiguous. V was trimmed by 1 base and J by 4 bases, leaving 17 bases between them. The CDR3 loop spans 17 amino acids. Germline loops: CDR1 SGHTA, CDR2 FQGTGA. In DNA, the CDR3 is TGTGCCAGCAGCTTAAACCCCTCCGCGGCTAATTACAATGAGCAGTTCTTC. Translation: CASSLNPSAANYNEQFF. The variable domain in full, with the rest retrieved from reference TRBV7-3 and TRBJ2-1, is GAGVSQTPSNKVTEKGKYVELRCDPISGHTALYWYRQSLGQGPEFLIYFQGTGAADDSGLPNDRFFAVRPEGSVSTLKIQRTERGDSAVYLCASSLNPSAANYNEQFFGPGTRLTVL.

The V and J genes are TRBV4-1 and TRBJ2-1, with 8 bases lining up with TRBD2. CDR1 is MGHRA, CDR2 YSYEKL, per germline. This CDR3 contains 13 residues. Trimming took 1 base from V and 13 from J; bases not matched to a gene: 6. This CDR3 is CASSQVLAEAQFF. The DNA for the CDR3 is TGCGCCAGCAGCCAAGTACTAGCGGAAGCTCAGTTCTTC.

This clone has a handful of counts. This CDR3 is CASSDGFSGNTIYF. The CDR3 DNA reads TGCGCCAGCAGTGATGGATTCTCTGGAAACACCATATATTTT. The genes are TRBV10-2 and TRBJ1-3; D call uncertain. The CDR3 is 14 amino acids. V was pared by 3 bases and J by 0 bases, with 6 bases between. Germline V gene data show CDR1 as WSHSY and CDR2 as SAAADI.

This rearrangement joins TRBV2 to TRBJ1-1; D is unresolved. Germline lookup yields CDR1 SNHLY and CDR2 FYNNEI. The CDR3 extends over 13 amino acids. V lost 1 base and J lost 5, with 8 bases in between. This CDR3 is CASSEGPGTEAFF. CDR3 DNA: TGTGCCAGCAGTGAAGGGCCTGGAACTGAAGCTTTCTTT.

The chain is built from TRBV27 and TRBJ2-7, with D possibly TRBD1 on 6 matching bases. This CDR3 has 16 amino acids. CDR1 is MNHEY, CDR2 SMNVEV, per germline (reference sequence). Trimming cost V 6 bases and J 3 bases, with 21 bases left between them. The CDR3 here is CASRPGTPGVHYEQYF. Here the CDR3 DNA reads TGTGCCAGCAGGCCAGGGACACCGGGCGTGCACTACGAGCAGTACTTC.

The chain links TRBV4-1 to TRBJ2-7; TRBD2 aligns across 10 bases. The CDR3 totals 14 residues. V was pared by 6 bases and J by 6 bases, with 8 bases of the junction left unmatched. Germline V gives CDR1 MGHRA, CDR2 YSYEKL. CDR3 coding DNA: TGCGCCAGCAGTCCAGCCGGGACTAGCGTCGAGCAGTACTTC. This gives the protein CASSPAGTSVEQYF.

The chain has TRBV27 and TRBJ2-7; possibly TRBD1 or TRBD2 for D (5 bases each). V was trimmed by 6 bases and J by 3 bases, leaving 9 bases between them. There are 12 residues in the CDR3. CDR1 is MNHEY, CDR2 SMNVEV, per germline (reference sequence). The CDR3 sequence is CASSPGGYEQYF. The CDR3 DNA follows: TGTGCCAGCAGCCCTGGGGGCTACGAGCAGTACTTC.

The CDR3 DNA sequence: TGTGCCAGCAGCCCGAGCGGCAGCGGGAGGCGGACCGGGGAGCTGTTTTTT. Translated, it gives CASSPSGSGRRTGELFF. This chain joins TRBV14 and TRBJ2-2, with 9 bases lining up with TRBD2. The germline V gene has CDR1 SGHDN and CDR2 FVKESK. This CDR3 has 17 residues. V lost 4 bases, J lost 5 bases, and 11 bases stayed unmatched.

V is TRBV6-5 and J is TRBJ2-7; TRBD2 aligns across 7 bases. Germline trimming cut 6 bases from V and 6 bases from J; bases unmatched to any gene: 11. The CDR3 extends over 14 amino acids. Germline CDR1 MNHEY, CDR2 SVGAGI. CDR3 sequence reads: CASRSGTKFSEQYF. The CDR3 DNA reads as TGTGCCAGCAGATCCGGGACTAAGTTCAGCGAGCAGTACTTC.

The V gene is TRBV5-6, the J gene TRBJ2-7; no clear D. Germline assignment: CDR1 SGHDT and CDR2 YYEEEE. Trimming removed 6 bases at V and 2 bases at J, with 24 bases between. The CDR3 consists of 17 residues. CDR3 region: CASTMFDVSQHPYEQYF. The DNA for the CDR3 is TGTGCCAGCACCATGTTCGATGTATCCCAGCACCCCTACGAGCAGTACTTC.